This T cell receptor beta chain was profiled in a study of Ad26.COV2.S vaccination and SARS-CoV-2 variants (dated by TCRdb to the early 2020s). Regarding the study in general: Donors in the vaccine arm were drawn from COV1001, a multicentre, randomized, double-blind, placebo-controlled phase I-IIa trial testing Ad26.COV2.S in healthy adults. Ad26.COV2.S was given intramuscularly at 5x10^10 or 1x10^11 viral particles, as a single shot or as two shots 56 days apart. Throughout the experiments and outcome assessment, investigators stayed blinded to trial group allocation. Participants in the trial were split at random into five groups of five each, receiving low-dose or high-dose Ad26.COV2.S once or twice, or else placebo on both occasions. TCRbeta repertoire sequencing served as the tool for gauging how specific and how broad the SARS-CoV-2-reactive T cell receptors were following Ad26.COV2.S vaccination. A total of around 32 samples were included in the TCR-sequenced set, comprising about 20 Ad26.COV2.S vaccine recipients, 5 placebo recipients and 8 SARS-CoV-2 convalescent individuals. Broader findings and caveats from the paper: The study was not powered for comparison of responses between vaccine doses or regimens. It was noted by the authors that total T cell responses may have been underestimated by the TCR breadth and depth analyses. Higher spike-specific TCR breadth was observed in Ad26.COV2.S recipients than in placebo recipients (P = 0.0014). After vaccination, substantial breadth of spike-specific CD8+ and CD4+ T cell responses was reported. Non-spike TCR breadth was comparable between vaccine and placebo recipients, consistent with the vaccine containing only spike.

Inclusive of the bounding cysteine and phenylalanine, the CDR3 is 16 residues long. Only the CDR3 region is kept as DNA, spanning 48 bases read in frame from base 1. Unmatched junction bases come to 11, with V trimmed by 3 bases and J by 3 bases. Sequences MNHEY (CDR1) and SVGAGI (CDR2) are obtained from the germline V gene. In regard to this clone: There is no known antigen for this receptor. Base qualities were left out, and no much larger clone turns up one base away.

The immunoSEQ Assay was the method used to sequence TCRbeta CDR3 regions. After extraction, genomic DNA underwent amplification by bias-controlled multiplex PCR, followed by high-throughput sequencing. Per the original workflow: To quantify the absolute abundance of every unique TCRbeta CDR3 region, sequences were collapsed and filtered. T cell fraction was estimated by normalization of TCRbeta template counts to usable DNA, with usable DNA being measured through amplification of reference genes present in all nucleated cells. Repertoire TCRs were annotated as SARS-CoV-2-specific by exact matching of V gene, CDR3 amino acid sequence and J gene to a known reactive TCR set. The reference SARS-CoV-2 TCR set was derived from MIRA and filtered for enrichment in COVID-19-positive ImmuneCODE repertoires, a step that removed public or cross-reactive TCRs. Drawing on the MIRA antigens, annotated TCRs were analysed further at the level of specific ORF or position within ORF. Breadth was defined as the number of annotated unique rearrangements divided by the total number of unique productive rearrangements, and depth was defined as the summed frequency of the annotated unique rearrangements. Two-sided Wilcoxon rank-sum tests were used to compare TCR breadth between groups. TCRdb carries this immuneACCESS record with in-frame sequences only. Its versions omit some clonotypes, under half of them owing to an unresolved V gene in the studies checked, with the rest unexplained. V, J and clone size are those of that table, while D and trimming were read from the DNA. The sample table shows around 320,000 clones, and roughly 84% are seen once. The ten largest clones add up to approximately 3.6% of the sample.

The intended sense of this specimen's treatment or condition label: around 19 received Ad26.COV2.S at low or high dose, single or two shots; 5 received placebo; per-sample allocation not given. For vaccine and placebo recipients, the sequenced repertoires came from samples collected on day 63 after the first injection. Cohort 1b enrolled around 24 adults aged 18-55 years at a single site in Boston, USA, between 29 July and 7 August 2020. Ad26.COV2.S consisted of a replication-incompetent adenovirus type 26 vector by which a prefusion-stabilized SARS-CoV-2 spike protein from the original Wuhan strain was expressed.

The sequence joins TRBV6-5 to TRBJ2-7, and TRBD1 matches 7 of the central bases. The sequencing used peripheral blood, collected in a trial of Ad26.COV2.S vaccine versus placebo. The receptor was derived from a person aged 18-65 years who received the Ad26.COV2.S COVID-19 vaccine or a placebo. At the DNA level, the sequence is TGTGCCAGCAGTTATGCCCTACCGGGACAGAGCTACGAGCAGTACTTC. It encodes CASSYALPGQSYEQYF.